Listed below are T cell receptor beta chains from one sample, sequenced in a study of PD-1 blockade in mismatch repair-deficient tumors. Measured with immunoSEQ multiplex PCR; TCRdb has only the in-frame clones, and not every one. The profile shows roughly 38,000 clones, over 70% of them singletons. The sample consisted of PBMCs, taken approximately 41 weeks after starting pembrolizumab. All receptors come from an adult with mismatch repair-deficient cancer. CDR3s include the opening cysteine and the closing phenylalanine or tryptophan.

TRBV28	TRBJ2-1	CASSSHRSRSYNEQFF
TRBV15	TRBJ2-1	CATSREWGQVAYNEQFF
TRBV30	TRBJ2-1	CAWTDSLYTTEQFF
TRBV14	TRBJ2-5	CASSRTSGRADLSWMETQYF
TRBV15	TRBJ1-2	CATSRDYRDRGNYGYTF
TRBV7-7	TRBJ2-1	CASSAGTGGFYEQFF
TRBV21-1	TRBJ2-1	CASSSPLLAGGYNEQFF
TRBV11-1	TRBJ2-1	CASSPGTSGTYNEQFF
TRBV9	TRBJ2-1	CASNQREYWDEQFF
TRBV5-1	TRBJ2-1	CASSLVVAGGLNEQFF
TRBV15	TRBJ2-7	CATSRSAESGSYEQYF
TRBV19	TRBJ1-6	CASRSGTGNSPLHF
TRBV19	TRBJ1-6	CASSPFPGHYNSPLHF
TRBV7-7	TRBJ2-1	CASSSSADSYNEQFF
TRBV27	TRBJ2-5	CASSRERQETQYF
TRBV2	TRBJ1-2	CASTQGDRRNNYGYTF
TRBV28	TRBJ2-1	CASTPRTRWNEQFF
TRBV19	TRBJ2-1	CASNRGTSGYNEQFF
TRBV29-1	TRBJ2-1	CSVEMAGGWNEQFF
TRBV19	TRBJ1-5	CASSVSGGTLNQPQHF
TRBV10-3	TRBJ2-7	CATRLGPAAYEQYF
TRBV30	TRBJ2-5	CAWSVNFQETQYF
TRBV5-1	TRBJ2-5	CASREGFQETQYF
TRBV18	TRBJ2-5	CASSPGAGKETQYF
TRBV5-6	TRBJ2-5	CASSLWLAQETQYF
TRBV19	TRBJ2-1	CASSTPPGEQFF
TRBV6-1	TRBJ1-1	CASSLGGVNTEAFF
TRBV6-1	TRBJ1-5	CASSGRGDSNQPQHF
TRBV7-8	TRBJ1-1	CASSFSGREAFF
TRBV5-1	TRBJ2-4	CASSVAGAVKNIQYF
TRBV11-2	TRBJ2-1	CASQLEGQSYNEQFF
TRBV29-1	TRBJ2-1	CSVEEIPGTGSWLGEFF
TRBV6-6	TRBJ2-1	CASSYSNAGTIQEQFF
TRBV7-2	TRBJ1-5	CASSTRTGKQPQHF
TRBV27	TRBJ1-5	CASSFIGEQSNQPQHF
TRBV29-1	TRBJ2-5	CSVALAQETQYF
TRBV12-5	TRBJ1-5	CASGLYEGINQPQHF
TRBV14	TRBJ2-5	CASSLGLQETQYF
TRBV4-2	TRBJ1-2	CASSQDYGRGDGYTF
TRBV2	TRBJ2-1	CASNRLPYNEQFF
TRBV18	TRBJ1-1	CASSAGQAFTEAFF
TRBV2	TRBJ1-5	CASSPDRVISWGQPQHF
TRBV28	TRBJ1-6	CASSQTGRLSPLHF
TRBV28	TRBJ1-4	CASSRSTQGDRYF
TRBV29-1	TRBJ1-2	CSVEEVGGNYGYTF
TRBV2	TRBJ1-1	CASRIRGNGDTEAFF
TRBV11-2	TRBJ2-3	CASSSWTSGRGNTQYF
TRBV5-8	TRBJ1-1	CASSLSREGNTEAFF
TRBV27	TRBJ1-4	CASSLVIPRPSTNEKLFF
TRBV4-1	TRBJ2-7	CASSPGQGSYEQYF
TRBV27	TRBJ1-1	CAIRDRVTEAFF
TRBV5-1	TRBJ2-4	CASSFSTGKNIQYF